This TCR beta chain was identified in a study of shared clonotypes between healthy human individuals. Clones were read by immunoSEQ multiplex PCR, and TCRdb kept only the in-frame ones, dropping some. This sample has about 2.5 million clones; 85% to 95% occur once, and the top ten carry 0.37%. A single count supports this clone. Germline V gene sequence: CDR1 MGHRA, CDR2 YSYEKL. This CDR3 is 16 amino acids long. Trimming removed 2 bases at V and 0 bases at J, with 11 bases between. Input material: naive CD4+ T cells from PBMCs. The subset here: CD45RA+ positively selected. The clonotype comes from a man aged 18 to 29 in good health. Some clones in this sample may be carry-over from other donors' samples. The rearrangement joins TRBV4-1 to TRBJ2-1, with D hard to call. The CDR3 reads CASSQSWASSYNEQFF. DNA for the CDR3: TGCGCCAGCAGCCAATCGTGGGCGAGCTCCTACAATGAGCAGTTCTTC.